These 24 T cell receptor beta chains were all obtained from the same sample, sequenced in a study of T cell clusters in autoimmune cytopenias. TRB was amplified from 250 ng of peripheral blood genomic DNA per sample. Multiplex touch-down PCR amplified TRB using TRB-A and TRB-B pools in one tube. TCRdb re-called the multiplex PCR reads and gives one entry per CDR3 protein, without DNA. The record lists roughly 10,000 distinct CDR3 sequences, of which the ten most abundant hold approximately 4.8%. This sample also belongs to another study, concerning T cell repertoires in aging, cancer and after chemotherapy.

Specimen: peripheral blood. The receptors were gathered from a human donor in good health.

V and J are TRBV20-1 and TRBJ2-3; TCRdb's assignment of TRBD2 cannot be checked, as there is no DNA. Germline loops: CDR1 DFQATT, CDR2 SNEGSKA (reference sequence). The CDR3 is 16 amino acids. The CDR3 loop reads CSARGGRAGYTDTQYF.

V is TRBV6-4 and J is TRBJ1-2; as DNA is missing, the TRBD1 call by TCRdb cannot be tested. The CDR3 consists of 18 residues. Per germline, CDR1 MRHNA and CDR2 SNTAGT. The CDR3 reads CASSDSPQGAYSRYGYTF.

The J gene is TRBJ2-2, the V gene TRBV6-2 or TRBV6-3; TCRdb lists TRBD2, though no DNA is available to test this call. CDR1 is MNHEY, CDR2 SVGEGT, per germline. The length of the CDR3 is 17 residues. This CDR3 reads CASSSPLDRAHTGELFF.

The chain's CDR3 is CASSIVWTGQDEQFF. The genes are TRBV19 and TRBJ2-1; with no DNA, the TCRdb D assignment of TRBD1 cannot be verified. Germline V gene lookup returns CDR1 LNHDA and CDR2 SQIVND (reference sequence). CDR3 length: 15 residues.

The gene calls are TRBV10-3 and TRBJ2-3; with no DNA, the TCRdb D assignment of TRBD1 cannot be verified. From germline, CDR1 is ENHRY and CDR2 SYGVKD. The CDR3 has 12 amino acids. CDR3 sequence: CAIMSPTDTQYF.

This clonotype shows up as medium-sized by frequency. This rearrangement joins TRBV19 to TRBJ2-2; TCRdb picks TRBD1, but there is no DNA to check that call. The CDR3 sequence is 15 residues long. The V gene's germline CDR1 is LNHDA and CDR2 SQIVND (reference sequence). Here the CDR3 reads CASSIVGGNTGELFF.

This chain connects TRBV5-1 to TRBJ2-1. Looked up from germline, CDR1 is SGHRS and CDR2 is YFSETQ. This CDR3 spans 13 amino acids. CDR3 in amino acids: CASSLVYINEQFF.

This clonotype shows up as medium-sized by frequency. CDR3 residues: CASSEGDRGEQYF. V usage is TRBV6-1 and J usage is TRBJ2-7; TCRdb's D gene call, TRBD1, goes unchecked for lack of DNA. This CDR3 has 13 amino acids. The germline V gene encodes CDR1 MNHNS and CDR2 SASEGT.

The chain carries TRBV20-1 and TRBJ1-5; the D gene TCRdb calls, TRBD1, cannot be checked with no DNA. The CDR3 runs to 17 residues. Germline CDR1 is DFQATT and CDR2 is SNEGSKA (reference sequence). This CDR3 is CSARYSGVRYSNQPQHF.

This clonotype is called medium-sized based on its frequency. The gene calls are TRBV12-3 or TRBV12-4 and TRBJ1-3. The CDR3 has 14 amino acids. The CDR3 spells CASSLSNSGNTIYF.

This clonotype is medium-sized by frequency. The chain uses TRBV30 and TRBJ2-5; TCRdb returns TRBD1, unconfirmable since there is no DNA. The CDR3 is made up of 15 amino acids. Germline values: CDR1 GTSNPN, CDR2 SVGIG (reference sequence). The CDR3 loop reads CAWSVGQGGGETQYF. The complete variable domain, with remaining parts taken from reference TRBV30 and TRBJ2-5, reads SQTIHQWPATLVQPVGSPLSLECTVEGTSNPNLYWYRQAAGRGLQLLFYSVGIGQISSEVPQNLSASRPQDRQFILSSKKLLLSDSGFYLCAWSVGQGGGETQYFGPGTRLLVL.

J is TRBJ1-4 and V is TRBV5-1; with no DNA, the TCRdb D assignment of TRBD1 cannot be verified. Germline V CDR1 and CDR2: SGHRS, YFSETQ. The CDR3 loop spans 15 amino acids. CDR3 sequence reads: CASRGQGGTNEKLFF.

This clonotype is called medium-sized based on its frequency. The chain employs TRBV6-1 and TRBJ2-1; TCRdb proposes TRBD2, but this gene call is untestable without DNA. CDR1 is MNHNS and CDR2 is SASEGT in the germline V gene. The CDR3 spans 15 residues. CDR3 amino acids: CASSERTSGYNEQFF.

The V call is TRBV20-1, the J call TRBJ2-1; TCRdb designates TRBD1, a call that cannot be tested without DNA. Germline V gene data show CDR1 as DFQATT and CDR2 as SNEGSKA (reference sequence). The CDR3 covers 15 residues. The CDR3 sequence is CSARLQGSTYNEQFF.

V is TRBV5-6 and J is TRBJ2-3; TCRdb picks TRBD1, but there is no DNA to check that call. The germline gives CDR1 SGHDT, CDR2 YYEEEE. The CDR3 runs to 16 residues. The CDR3 reads CASSLVTGGLADTQYF.

This clonotype counts as medium-sized by frequency. V is TRBV6-5 and J is TRBJ1-3; the D gene TCRdb calls, TRBD1, cannot be checked with no DNA. Germline-derived CDR1 and CDR2 are MNHEY and SVGAGI. The CDR3 loop spans 17 amino acids. The CDR3 loop reads CASSGDRGPNSGNTIYF.

This CDR3 is CSARALQGTGELFF. The V call is TRBV20-1, the J call TRBJ2-2; the D gene TCRdb calls, TRBD1, cannot be checked with no DNA. CDR1 DFQATT and CDR2 SNEGSKA come from the germline V gene (reference sequence). The CDR3 is made up of 14 amino acids.

Considering frequency, this clonotype is medium-sized. This rearrangement joins TRBV18 to TRBJ2-7; TCRdb gives TRBD1 as the D gene, but with no DNA this cannot be confirmed. CDR3 length: 17 residues. Germline assignment: CDR1 KGHSH and CDR2 LQKENI. The CDR3 spells CASSLNAGGPNPYEQYF.

By frequency, this clonotype registers medium-sized. The V gene is TRBV20-1, the J gene TRBJ1-1. CDR1 and CDR2 (germline): DFQATT, SNEGSKA (reference sequence). The CDR3 is 14 residues long. The CDR3 reads CSAYAAKGNTEAFF.

The chain links TRBV19 to TRBJ1-5; TCRdb calls TRBD1, which cannot be checked without DNA. Germline CDR1 LNHDA, CDR2 SQIVND (reference sequence). The CDR3 has 15 residues. CDR3: CASSPGQVGNQPQHF.

The rearrangement uses TRBV11-2 and TRBJ1-1. The CDR3 has 15 residues. Germline V gene sequence: CDR1 SGHAT, CDR2 FQNNGV. CDR3 sequence: CASSLVGDLNTEAFF.

This clonotype is deemed medium-sized by its frequency. This chain links TRBV19 with TRBJ2-3; TCRdb's D call of TRBD2 is untestable without DNA. This CDR3 is 15 amino acids long. Germline V gives CDR1 LNHDA, CDR2 SQIVND (reference sequence). CDR3 protein: CASSALAGGTDTQYF.

This clonotype is deemed medium-sized by its frequency. The chain couples TRBV7-2 to TRBJ2-1; TCRdb outputs TRBD1, but without DNA this stays unchecked. Germline V CDR1 and CDR2: SGHTA, FQGNSA. This CDR3 region has 14 residues. CDR3 region: CASSRGGSVNEQFF.

This chain connects TRBV11-2 to TRBJ1-1; TCRdb designates TRBD1, a call that cannot be tested without DNA. The CDR3 sequence is 18 residues long. Germline CDR1 SGHAT, CDR2 FQNNGV. The CDR3 protein is CASSLTFGKNGGRTEAFF.